Below, 14 T cell receptor beta chains from the same sample are listed, as sequenced in a study of T cells expressing NK-cell markers. TCRdb reprocessed the 5' RACE reads, with one entry per CDR3 protein and no DNA. The sample includes approximately 380,000 distinct CDR3 sequences. Sequencing was done on a sample of blood T cells: a sorted CD56 or NKG2C T cell subset, CD4+ or CD8+ T cells, or bulk PBMC T cells (not recorded which). The origin of the receptors is a man aged 18 to 69 in good health.

The chain links TRBV24-1 to TRBJ2-3. The CDR3 extends over 14 amino acids. Germline loops: CDR1 KGHDR, CDR2 SFDVKD. CDR3 protein: CATSDFTTGDTQYF.

V and J are TRBV27 and TRBJ1-2; TCRdb outputs TRBD1, but without DNA this stays unchecked. This CDR3 contains 16 residues. CDR1 and CDR2 (germline): MNHEY, SMNVEV (reference sequence). CDR3 amino acids: CASSRRGQSPYYGYTF.

V is TRBV27 and J is TRBJ2-7; TCRdb's D call of TRBD1 is untestable without DNA. Germline CDR1 and CDR2: MNHEY and SMNVEV (reference sequence). The CDR3 loop spans 15 amino acids. The CDR3 is CASSSLGTGNYEQYF.

The CDR3 loop reads CATGRDRGWPQHF. The chain carries TRBV15 and TRBJ1-5; TCRdb's D call of TRBD1 is untestable without DNA. In germline, CDR1 is LNHNV, CDR2 YYDKDF (reference sequence). The CDR3 is made up of 13 amino acids.

This chain connects TRBV6-1 to TRBJ2-1; the TCRdb call, TRBD2, lacks DNA for checking. This CDR3 comprises 15 residues. Germline V gene data show CDR1 as MNHNS and CDR2 as SASEGT. This CDR3 is CASNTLSGARNEQFF.

V is TRBV6-5 and J is TRBJ2-7; the D call of TRBD1 rests on TCRdb alone, since no DNA is present to check it. The CDR3 sequence is 11 residues long. Per the germline V gene, CDR1 is MNHEY and CDR2 is SVGAGI. CDR3 region: CASKGVYEQYF.

V is TRBV7-9 and J is TRBJ2-3; TCRdb calls TRBD2, which cannot be checked without DNA. Germline V gives CDR1 SEHNR, CDR2 FQNEAQ (reference sequence). The CDR3 has 17 amino acids. The CDR3: CASSLERGGRQTDTQYF.

The V call is TRBV19, the J call TRBJ2-7; there is no DNA to check the TCRdb D call of TRBD1. This CDR3 is built from 14 residues. Germline CDR1 LNHDA, CDR2 SQIVND (reference sequence). This CDR3 reads CASTLRDRVGEQYF.

Here the CDR3 reads CASSLAAGTNTGELFF. The gene calls are TRBV7-7 and TRBJ2-2. This CDR3 has 16 residues. Germline CDR1 SSHAT, CDR2 FNYEAQ (reference sequence).

J is TRBJ2-5 and V is TRBV20-1; TCRdb indicates TRBD2, and absent DNA this call remains unverified. The length of the CDR3 is 11 residues. From germline, CDR1 is DFQATT and CDR2 SNEGSKA (reference sequence). This chain's CDR3 is CSAPGGETQYF.

V gene TRBV5-5 combines with J gene TRBJ1-2; TCRdb proposes TRBD1, but this gene call is untestable without DNA. This CDR3 is built from 14 residues. Germline CDR1 reads SGHKS; CDR2 reads YYEKEE (reference sequence). The CDR3: CASSLNPGRDGYTF.

This rearrangement joins TRBV7-8 to TRBJ2-7; no DNA is available, so the TRBD1 call from TCRdb remains unchecked. The germline V gene has CDR1 SGHVS and CDR2 FQNEAQ. The CDR3 has 14 residues. Here the CDR3 reads CASSETTGGDEQYF.

V gene TRBV7-9 combines with J gene TRBJ2-3. The CDR3 runs to 11 residues. Germline CDR1 SEHNR, CDR2 FQNEAQ (reference sequence). CDR3 region: CARGSTDTQYF.

The chain combines TRBV20-1 with TRBJ2-5; TCRdb picks TRBD1, but there is no DNA to check that call. CDR1 is DFQATT and CDR2 is SNEGSKA in the germline V gene (reference sequence). The CDR3 length is 14 residues. This CDR3 is CSARTWDPRETQYF.